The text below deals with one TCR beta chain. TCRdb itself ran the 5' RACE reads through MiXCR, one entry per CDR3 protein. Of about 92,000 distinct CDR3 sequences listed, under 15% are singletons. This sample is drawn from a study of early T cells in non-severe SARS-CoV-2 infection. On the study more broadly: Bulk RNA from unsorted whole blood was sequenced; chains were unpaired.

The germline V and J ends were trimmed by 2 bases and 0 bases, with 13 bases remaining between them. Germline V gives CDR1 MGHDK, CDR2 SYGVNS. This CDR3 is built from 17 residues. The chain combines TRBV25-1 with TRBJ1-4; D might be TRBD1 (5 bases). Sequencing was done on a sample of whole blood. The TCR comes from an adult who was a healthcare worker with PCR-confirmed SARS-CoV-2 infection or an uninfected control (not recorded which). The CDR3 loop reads CASSELGTHATNEKLFF. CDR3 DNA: TGTGCCAGCAGTGAACTTGGGACTCATGCAACTAATGAAAAACTGTTTTTT.